This TCR beta chain was captured in a study of T-cell memory formation after mild COVID-19. This CDR3 is 15 amino acids long. V was pared by 0 bases and J by 4 bases, with 13 bases between. CDR1 and CDR2 from the germline V gene are LGHNA and YSLEER. TCRdb recomputed calls from the 5' RACE reads with MiXCR, one row per CDR3 protein. The sample has 85,000 to 120,000 distinct CDR3 sequences; approximately 17% are singletons. Overall study results and limits: Within pre-infection memory, some responding clones were found, suggesting cross-reactive memory joined. Contracting clones from day 15 to 85 had balanced CD4/CD8; later expanders favoured CD4+.

In its sample, this clonotype was seen a few times. Its antigen is undetermined. The rearrangement uses TRBV4-3 and TRBJ2-7; perhaps TRBD2 as D (5 bases). Sequences were obtained from PBMCs or a T cell subset sorted from them (not recorded which). The receptor was derived from an adult woman who had mild COVID-19 (a few samples of this study predate the infection). Cell type and time point are not known. The CDR3 nucleotides read TGCGCCAGCAGCCAAGATAGGGCGGGCTATTACGAGCAGTACTTC. This gives the protein CASSQDRAGYYEQYF.